This passage covers 5 T cell receptor beta chains from one sample sequenced in a study of T cell repertoires in aging, cancer and after chemotherapy. Amplification of TCR beta used genomic DNA extracted from peripheral blood. Rearranged V-D-J TRB sequences were amplified with a mixed TRB-A/B primer pool. TCRdb re-analysed the multiplex PCR reads in MiXCR, keeping a single row per CDR3 protein. Of approximately 20,000 distinct CDR3 sequences detected, approximately 40% appear once; the ten largest clones hold 15% to 20%. Specimen: blood. Receptor source: a human donor with a solid tumor.

This rearrangement joins TRBV19 to TRBJ2-7; 8 positions match TRBD1. With 2 bases clipped from V and 5 bases from J, the junction kept 8 bases outside the gene matches. Per the germline V gene, CDR1 is LNHDA and CDR2 is SQIVND (reference sequence). CDR3 length: 15 residues. CDR3 nucleotides: TGTGCCAGTAGTATAAGCAGGGACAGGTCGGACGAGCAGTACTTC. The encoded protein is CASSISRDRSDEQYF. Filled out from reference TRBV19 and TRBJ2-7, the complete variable domain reads DGGITQSPKYLFRKEGQNVTLSCEQNLNHDAMYWYRQDPGQGLRLIYYSQIVNDFQKGDIAEGYSVSREKKESFPLTVTSAQKNPTAFYLCASSISRDRSDEQYFGPGTRLTVT.

This clonotype has only a few counts. This sequence joins TRBV6-5 and TRBJ1-1; D gene unclear. Per germline, CDR1 MNHEY and CDR2 SVGAGI. Trimming pared 6 bases from V and 9 bases from J, leaving 17 bases between. The CDR3 runs to 13 residues. In DNA, the CDR3 is TGTGCCAGCAGGCCTAGTCGAAGGCAGCAAGCTTTCTTT. Translation: CASRPSRRQQAFF.

By proportion, this clonotype is medium-sized. V and J are TRBV5-7 and TRBJ2-1; 7 nucleotides line up with TRBD2. TRBV5-7 is flagged as an ORF with uncertain function. CDR3 size: 15 residues. Losses at the gene ends were 4 bases for V and 8 bases for J; bases not matched to a gene: 12. The CDR3 nucleotides read TGTGCCAGCAGCATTCGGGGGGTGTCCCATGATGAGCAGTTCTTC. Translating it yields CASSIRGVSHDEQFF.

This clonotype was detected only a few times. The rearrangement links TRBV10-3 to TRBJ2-5; TRBD2 is a possible D gene (5 bases). Germline V gene lookup returns CDR1 ENHRY and CDR2 SYGVKD. Trimming pared 0 bases from V and 4 bases from J, leaving 9 bases between. This CDR3 is 14 amino acids long. In nucleotides, the CDR3 is TGTGCCATCAGTGAGTCTGGAGGAGGAGAGACCCAGTACTTC. Protein sequence: CAISESGGGETQYF.

This clonotype came up a few times. The rearrangement joins TRBV5-1 to TRBJ2-3, with TRBD2 matching over 8 bases. The V gene's germline CDR1 is SGHRS and CDR2 YFSETQ. V shed 0 bases, J shed 5 bases, and the junction held 2 bases outside the gene matches. CDR3 length: 14 residues. CDR3 residues: CASSLEAGEDTQYF. The CDR3 DNA follows: TGCGCCAGCAGCTTGGAAGCGGGAGAAGATACGCAGTATTTT.